These 10 T cell receptor beta chains originate from one sample sequenced in a study of T-cell reconstitution after alpha-beta-depleted transplantation in children. For TCRbeta, the library was prepared with unique molecular identifiers. TCRdb passed the PCR reads through MiXCR, listing each CDR3 protein once. The sample includes 500,000 or so distinct CDR3 sequences, 30% to 35% of them seen just once. Sample: PBMCs from the stem cell graft donor, taken from the stem cell graft. The receptor set was obtained from a human donor who donated a stem cell graft to a child with aplastic anemia.

V and J are TRBV6-2 or TRBV6-3 and TRBJ2-2; TRBD2 agrees at 10 bases. With 6 bases clipped from V and 2 bases from J, the junction kept 9 bases outside the gene matches. The CDR3 extends over 17 amino acids. Germline values: CDR1 MNHEY, CDR2 SVGEGT. In DNA form, the CDR3 reads TGTGCCAGCAGCTATCCGGGACTAGCGTACAACACCGGGGAGCTGTTTTTT. Its protein product is CASSYPGLAYNTGELFF.

The chain couples TRBV5-6 to TRBJ1-1, with D possibly TRBD1 on 6 matching bases. The CDR3 length is 15 residues. V was clipped by 2 bases and J by 3 bases, with 14 bases between them. Germline V lookup: CDR1 SGHDT, CDR2 YYEEEE. The CDR3 loop reads CASSFLGGVYTEAFF. DNA for the CDR3: TGTGCCAGCAGCTTTCTGGGGGGCGTATACACTGAAGCTTTCTTT.

This clonotype was counted a few times. The rearrangement links TRBV27 to TRBJ1-2; D gene ambiguous. CDR1 and CDR2 from the germline V gene are MNHEY and SMNVEV (reference sequence). The V and J ends lost 4 bases and 8 bases respectively, with 20 bases between them. The CDR3 has 15 residues. CDR3 sequence (DNA): TGTGCCAGCAGTTCCACGACTTCCACTAGGAGGGGCTACACCTTC. Translation gives CASSSTTSTRRGYTF.

This chain connects TRBV7-9 to TRBJ2-1; 7 nucleotides align to TRBD2. The CDR3 contains 15 residues. V shed 2 bases, J shed 2 bases, and the junction held 3 bases outside the gene matches. Germline loops: CDR1 SEHNR, CDR2 FQNEAQ (reference sequence). CDR3 sequence: CASSLFAGAYNEQFF. The CDR3 nucleotides are TGTGCCAGCAGCTTATTCGCGGGAGCCTACAATGAGCAGTTCTTC.

The CDR3 reads CASSLEGALAVNTGELFF. The CDR3 bases are TGTGCCAGCAGCTTAGAGGGGGCTCTAGCGGTCAACACCGGGGAGCTGTTTTTT. The chain joins TRBV11-2 to TRBJ2-2; perhaps TRBD2 as D (7 bases). V was cut by 0 bases and J by 2 bases, with 16 bases left in between. The CDR3 is 18 residues long. CDR1 and CDR2 (germline): SGHAT, FQNNGV.

The chain links TRBV5-8 to TRBJ1-1; 7 nucleotides match TRBD1. CDR1 and CDR2 from the germline V gene are SGHTS and YDEGEE. Trimming took 0 bases from V and 5 from J; bases not matched to a gene: 13. This CDR3 contains 17 residues. CDR3: CASSLGSRPTGRTEAFF. The DNA of the CDR3 is TGTGCCAGCAGCTTGGGGTCGCGTCCGACAGGGCGGACTGAAGCTTTCTTT.

The CDR3 protein is CSVELESEAFF. CDR3 coding DNA: TGCAGCGTAGAATTGGAAAGTGAAGCTTTCTTT. The rearrangement joins TRBV29-1 to TRBJ1-1; no firm D call. The CDR3 spans 11 residues. Germline V gene lookup returns CDR1 SQVTM and CDR2 ANQGSEA. The V end lost 6 bases, the J end lost 7 bases, and 12 bases lay between the germline ends. Complete variable domain (other parts from reference TRBV29-1 and TRBJ1-1): SAVISQKPSRDICQRGTSLTIQCQVDSQVTMMFWYRQQPGQSLTLIATANQGSEATYESGFVIDKFPISRPNLTFSTLTVSNMSPEDSSIYLCSVELESEAFFGQGTRLTVV.

The rearrangement joins TRBV2 to TRBJ1-2; D gene ambiguous. Germline V lookup: CDR1 SNHLY, CDR2 FYNNEI. The CDR3 sequence is 12 residues long. V lost 3 bases and J lost 4, with 6 bases in between. CDR3 coding DNA: TGTGCCAGCAGTGACGACCTCTATGGCTACACCTTC. Protein product: CASSDDLYGYTF.

This clonotype was seen a few times. The V and J genes are TRBV10-3 and TRBJ2-3, with 7 bases fitting TRBD1. The ends lost 7 bases at V and 2 bases at J; junction bases unmatched: 6. Germline V lookup: CDR1 ENHRY, CDR2 SYGVKD. This CDR3 has 14 residues. The CDR3 sequence is CAIKGAYFTDTQYF. The DNA of the CDR3 is TGTGCCATCAAGGGGGCTTATTTCACAGATACGCAGTATTTT.

The rearrangement links TRBV6-5 to TRBJ1-1; possible D gene TRBD1, 6 bases. This CDR3 spans 13 amino acids. The V gene's germline CDR1 is MNHEY and CDR2 SVGAGI. Trimming removed 4 bases from V and 7 bases from J, with 13 bases in between. The CDR3 coding sequence is TGTGCCAGCAGTTTTGGGGGGGCCGGTGAAGCTTTCTTT. It is translated as CASSFGGAGEAFF.